Sequencing of this T cell receptor beta chain was carried out in a study of blood T cell repertoires in COVID-19. Study-level information: Acute and convalescent COVID-19 specimens originated in the United States, Italy and Spain. PBMCs, B-cell-depleted T cells, or T cells provided the cDNA or gDNA that made up the material.

V was clipped by 5 bases and J by 7 bases, with 20 bases between them. The germline V gene has CDR1 SGHAT and CDR2 FQNNGV. The CDR3 sequence is 16 residues long. Authors' methods: Estimates of nucleated cell counts were drawn from the amplification of reference gene primers. The assay was immunoSEQ multiplex PCR, and TCRdb's table has in-frame clones only and misses some. The V and J calls and clone size were taken over from that table, and D and trimming were inferred from the DNA. The sample shows more than 250,000 clones, approximately 90% of them seen only once. What the recovered Cohort 3 donors had was two negative PCRs, clearance, or symptom resolution.

The specimen was PBMCs or T cells enriched from blood (not recorded which). This TCR derives from a woman in her 40s who had recovered from COVID-19. The chain links TRBV11-2 to TRBJ1-4; no definite D call. DNA of the CDR3: TGTGCCAGCAGCGGCTTTCCCCCCGGGCGGGGTGAAAAACTGTTTTTT. Translation: CASSGFPPGRGEKLFF. The full variable domain, completed using reference TRBV11-2 and TRBJ1-4, is EAGVAQSPRYKIIEKRQSVAFWCNPISGHATLYWYQQILGQGPKLLIQFQNNGVVDDSQLPKDRFSAERLKGVDSTLKIQPAKLEDSAVYLCASSGFPPGRGEKLFFGSGTQLSVL.